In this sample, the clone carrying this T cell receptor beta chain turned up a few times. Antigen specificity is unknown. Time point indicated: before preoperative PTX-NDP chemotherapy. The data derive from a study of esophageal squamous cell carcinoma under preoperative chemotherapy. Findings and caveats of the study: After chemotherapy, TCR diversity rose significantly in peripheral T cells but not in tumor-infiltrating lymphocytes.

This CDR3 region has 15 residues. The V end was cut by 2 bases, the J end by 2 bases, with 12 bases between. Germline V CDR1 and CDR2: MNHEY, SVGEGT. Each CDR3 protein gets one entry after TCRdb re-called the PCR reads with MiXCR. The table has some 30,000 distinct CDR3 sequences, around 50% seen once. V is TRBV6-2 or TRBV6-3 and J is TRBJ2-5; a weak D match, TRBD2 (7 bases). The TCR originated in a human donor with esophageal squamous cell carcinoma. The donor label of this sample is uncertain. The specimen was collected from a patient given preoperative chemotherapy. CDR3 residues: CASSYGGGRQETQYF. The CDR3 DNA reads TGTGCCAGCAGTTACGGCGGGGGCCGGCAAGAGACCCAGTACTTC.